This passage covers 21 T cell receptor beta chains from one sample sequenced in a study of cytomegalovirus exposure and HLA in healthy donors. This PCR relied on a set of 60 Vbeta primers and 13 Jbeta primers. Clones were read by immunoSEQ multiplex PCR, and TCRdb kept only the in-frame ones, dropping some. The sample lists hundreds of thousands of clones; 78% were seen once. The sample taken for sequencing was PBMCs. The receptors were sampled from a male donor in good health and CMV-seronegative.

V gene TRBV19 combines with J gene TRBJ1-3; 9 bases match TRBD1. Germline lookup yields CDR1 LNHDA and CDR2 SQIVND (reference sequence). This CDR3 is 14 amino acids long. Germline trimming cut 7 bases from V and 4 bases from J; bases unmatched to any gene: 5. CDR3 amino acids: CASTPGQGGNTIYF. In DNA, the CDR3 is TGTGCCAGTACCCCAGGACAGGGGGGAAACACCATATATTTT.

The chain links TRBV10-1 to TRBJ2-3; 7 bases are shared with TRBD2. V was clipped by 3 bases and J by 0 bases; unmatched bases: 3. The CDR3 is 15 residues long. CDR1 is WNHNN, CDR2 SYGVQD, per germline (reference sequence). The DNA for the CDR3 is TGCGCCAGCAGTGACCCTAGCGGTAGCACAGATACGCAGTATTTT. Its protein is CASSDPSGSTDTQYF.

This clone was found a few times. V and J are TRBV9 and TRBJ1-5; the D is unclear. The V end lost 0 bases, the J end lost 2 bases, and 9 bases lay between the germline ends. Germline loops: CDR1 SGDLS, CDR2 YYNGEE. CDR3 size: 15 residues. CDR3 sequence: CASSVDSLGNQPQHF. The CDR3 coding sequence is TGTGCCAGCAGCGTAGACAGTCTTGGCAATCAGCCCCAGCATTTT.

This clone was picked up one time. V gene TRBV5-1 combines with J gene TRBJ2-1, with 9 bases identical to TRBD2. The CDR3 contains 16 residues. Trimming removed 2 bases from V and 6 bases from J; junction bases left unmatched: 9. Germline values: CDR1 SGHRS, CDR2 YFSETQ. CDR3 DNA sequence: TGCGCCAGCAGCTTTCCTCTGGGACTAGCCTTCAATGAGCAGTTCTTC. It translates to CASSFPLGLAFNEQFF.

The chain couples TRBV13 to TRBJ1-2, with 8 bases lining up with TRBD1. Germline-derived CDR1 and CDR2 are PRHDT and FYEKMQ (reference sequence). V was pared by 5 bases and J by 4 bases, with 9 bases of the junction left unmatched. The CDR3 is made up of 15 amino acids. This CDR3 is CASSAGGGEGYGYTF. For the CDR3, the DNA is TGTGCCAGCAGCGCAGGGGGCGGTGAGGGCTATGGCTACACCTTC.

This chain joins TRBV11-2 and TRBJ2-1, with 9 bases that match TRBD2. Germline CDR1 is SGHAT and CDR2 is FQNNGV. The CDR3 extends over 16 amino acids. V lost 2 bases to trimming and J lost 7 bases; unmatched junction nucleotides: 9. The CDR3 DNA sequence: TGTGCCAGCAGCTTAAGGCGGGAGGGCCTTATGAATGAGCAGTTCTTC. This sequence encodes CASSLRREGLMNEQFF. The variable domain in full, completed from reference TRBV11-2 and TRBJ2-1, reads EAGVAQSPRYKIIEKRQSVAFWCNPISGHATLYWYQQILGQGPKLLIQFQNNGVVDDSQLPKDRFSAERLKGVDSTLKIQPAKLEDSAVYLCASSLRREGLMNEQFFGPGTRLTVL.

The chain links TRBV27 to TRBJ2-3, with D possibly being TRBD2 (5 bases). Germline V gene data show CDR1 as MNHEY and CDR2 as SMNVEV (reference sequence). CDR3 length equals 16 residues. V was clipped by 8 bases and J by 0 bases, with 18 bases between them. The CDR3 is CASGARRYRSTDTQYF. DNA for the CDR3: TGTGCCAGCGGCGCGCGGAGGTATCGGAGCACAGATACGCAGTATTTT.

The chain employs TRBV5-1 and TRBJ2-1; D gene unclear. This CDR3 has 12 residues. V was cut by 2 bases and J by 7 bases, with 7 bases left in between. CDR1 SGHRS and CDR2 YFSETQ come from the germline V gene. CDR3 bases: TGCGCCAGCAGCTTCATGAGGAATGAGCAGTTCTTC. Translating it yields CASSFMRNEQFF.

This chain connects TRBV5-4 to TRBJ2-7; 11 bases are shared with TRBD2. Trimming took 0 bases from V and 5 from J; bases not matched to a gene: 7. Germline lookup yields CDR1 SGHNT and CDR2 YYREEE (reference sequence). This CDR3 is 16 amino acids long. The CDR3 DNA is TGTGCCAGCAGCTTGGGGGGATTAGCGGGAGGGCACGAGCAGTACTTC. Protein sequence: CASSLGGLAGGHEQYF.

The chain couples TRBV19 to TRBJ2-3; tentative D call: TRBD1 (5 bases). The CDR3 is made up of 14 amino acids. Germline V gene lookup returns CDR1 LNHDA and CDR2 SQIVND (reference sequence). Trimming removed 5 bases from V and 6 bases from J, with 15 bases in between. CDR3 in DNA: TGTGCCAGTAGTGCAACAGGAAGTGTTGATACGCAGTATTTT. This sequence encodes CASSATGSVDTQYF. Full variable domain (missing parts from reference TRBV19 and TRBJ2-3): DGGITQSPKYLFRKEGQNVTLSCEQNLNHDAMYWYRQDPGQGLRLIYYSQIVNDFQKGDIAEGYSVSREKKESFPLTVTSAQKNPTAFYLCASSATGSVDTQYFGPGTRLTVL.

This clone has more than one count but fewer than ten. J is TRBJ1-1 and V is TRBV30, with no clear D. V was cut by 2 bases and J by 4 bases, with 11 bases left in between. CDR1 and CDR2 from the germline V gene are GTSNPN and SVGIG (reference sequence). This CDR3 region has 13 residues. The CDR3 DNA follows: TGTGCCTGGAGTCGGGGTACGGGCACTGAAGCTTTCTTT. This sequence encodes CAWSRGTGTEAFF.

CDR3 coding DNA: TGTGCCAGCAGCCCGGACGTAGGGGGCCTTTCCTACAATGAGCAGTTCTTC. Its translation: CASSPDVGGLSYNEQFF. The V gene is TRBV5-4, the J gene TRBJ2-1, with 7 bases fitting TRBD1. The V gene end was trimmed by 4 bases and the J gene end by 1 base; junction bases not matched to a gene: 11. Germline V gene lookup returns CDR1 SGHNT and CDR2 YYREEE (reference sequence). CDR3 length: 17 amino acids. Full variable domain (remainder filled in from reference TRBV5-4 and TRBJ2-1): ETGVTQSPTHLIKTRGQQVTLRCSSQSGHNTVSWYQQALGQGPQFIFQYYREEENGRGNFPPRFSGLQFPNYSSELNVNALELDDSALYLCASSPDVGGLSYNEQFFGPGTRLTVL.

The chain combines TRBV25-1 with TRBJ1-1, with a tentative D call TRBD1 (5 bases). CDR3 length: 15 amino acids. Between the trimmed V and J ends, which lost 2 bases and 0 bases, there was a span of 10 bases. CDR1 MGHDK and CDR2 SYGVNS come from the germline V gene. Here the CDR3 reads CASSERGRMNTEAFF. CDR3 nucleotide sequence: TGTGCCAGCAGTGAAAGGGGTCGGATGAACACTGAAGCTTTCTTT.

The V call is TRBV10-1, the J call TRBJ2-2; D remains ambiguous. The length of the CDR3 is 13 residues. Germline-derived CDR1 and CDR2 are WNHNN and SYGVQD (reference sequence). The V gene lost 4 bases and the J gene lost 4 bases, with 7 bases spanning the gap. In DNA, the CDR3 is TGCGCCAGCAGTGTCCTCGGCACCGGGGAGCTGTTTTTT. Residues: CASSVLGTGELFF.

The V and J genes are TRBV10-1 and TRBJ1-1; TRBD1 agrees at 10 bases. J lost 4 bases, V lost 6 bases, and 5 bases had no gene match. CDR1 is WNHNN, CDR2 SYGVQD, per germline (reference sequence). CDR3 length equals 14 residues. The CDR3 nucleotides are TGCGCCAGCAGGGGACAGGGGCCGAGCACTGAAGCTTTCTTT. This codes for CASRGQGPSTEAFF.

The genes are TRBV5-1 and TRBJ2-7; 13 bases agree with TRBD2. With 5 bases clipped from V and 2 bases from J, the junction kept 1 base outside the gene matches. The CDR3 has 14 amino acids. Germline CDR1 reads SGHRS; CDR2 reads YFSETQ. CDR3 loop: CASRLAGGAYEQYF. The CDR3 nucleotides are TGCGCCAGCAGACTAGCGGGAGGGGCCTACGAGCAGTACTTC.

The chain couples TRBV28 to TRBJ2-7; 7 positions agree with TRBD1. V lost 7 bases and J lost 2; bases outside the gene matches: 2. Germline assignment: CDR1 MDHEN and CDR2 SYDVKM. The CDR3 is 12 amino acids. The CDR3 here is CASKGQPYEQYF. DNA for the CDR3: TGTGCCAGCAAGGGACAGCCCTACGAGCAGTACTTC.

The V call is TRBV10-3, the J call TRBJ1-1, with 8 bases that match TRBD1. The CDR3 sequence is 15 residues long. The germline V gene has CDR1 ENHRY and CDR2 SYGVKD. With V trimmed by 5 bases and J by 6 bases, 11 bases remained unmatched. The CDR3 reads CAISRTGSPFSEAFF. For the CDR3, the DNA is TGTGCCATCAGTCGGACAGGGTCCCCTTTTTCTGAAGCTTTCTTT.

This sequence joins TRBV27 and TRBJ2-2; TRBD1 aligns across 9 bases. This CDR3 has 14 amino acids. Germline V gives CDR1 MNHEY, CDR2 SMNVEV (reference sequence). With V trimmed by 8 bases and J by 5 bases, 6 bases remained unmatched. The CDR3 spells CASGTGGDTGELFF. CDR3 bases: TGTGCCAGCGGAACAGGGGGCGATACCGGGGAGCTGTTTTTT.

CDR3 nucleotide sequence: TGTGCCAGCAGCCCCCGGGACAGGGGGCTCCACGAGCAGTACTTC. As protein: CASSPRDRGLHEQYF. This chain joins TRBV9 and TRBJ2-7, with TRBD1 matching 12 bases. Per germline, CDR1 SGDLS and CDR2 YYNGEE. V trimming: 4 bases; J trimming: 5 bases; junction bases outside the gene matches: 7. This CDR3 region has 15 residues.

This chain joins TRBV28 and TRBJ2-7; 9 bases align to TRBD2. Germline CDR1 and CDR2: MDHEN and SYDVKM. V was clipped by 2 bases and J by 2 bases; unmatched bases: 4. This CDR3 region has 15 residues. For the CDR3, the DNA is TGTGCCAGCAGTTTAAGGCGGGAGGGCCCCTACGAGCAGTACTTC. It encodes CASSLRREGPYEQYF. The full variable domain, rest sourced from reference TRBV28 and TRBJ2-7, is DVKVTQSSRYLVKRTGEKVFLECVQDMDHENMFWYRQDPGLGLRLIYFSYDVKMKEKGDIPEGYSVSREKKERFSLILESASTNQTSMYLCASSLRREGPYEQYFGPGTRLTVT.